The TCR beta chain under discussion was sequenced for a study of T cells in Graves' hyperthyroidism and ophthalmopathy. Findings and caveats of the study: A 13 V-J signature model discriminated ophthalmopathy versus stable hyperthyroidism.

This clonotype has ten or more counts. Antigen unknown. The CDR3 covers 13 residues. V was trimmed by 5 bases and J by 2 bases, leaving 10 bases between them. Researchers took RNA transcripts and amplified the TCR beta CDR3 regions from them. A set of HTBI primers served as the primers for a first-round RT-PCR of the TCR CDR3. One entry per CDR3 protein results from TCRdb running MiXCR on the multiplex PCR reads. Of roughly 700,000 distinct CDR3 sequences detected, around 15% appear once; the ten largest clones hold about a tenth. V and J are TRBV12-3 or TRBV12-4 and TRBJ2-7; D is undetermined. This TCR derives from a woman aged 18-29 years with Graves' hyperthyroidism. Sequenced material: blood. For the CDR3, the DNA is TGTGCCAGCAGTCTGGGATTCACCTACGAGCAGTACTTC. This codes for CASSLGFTYEQYF.